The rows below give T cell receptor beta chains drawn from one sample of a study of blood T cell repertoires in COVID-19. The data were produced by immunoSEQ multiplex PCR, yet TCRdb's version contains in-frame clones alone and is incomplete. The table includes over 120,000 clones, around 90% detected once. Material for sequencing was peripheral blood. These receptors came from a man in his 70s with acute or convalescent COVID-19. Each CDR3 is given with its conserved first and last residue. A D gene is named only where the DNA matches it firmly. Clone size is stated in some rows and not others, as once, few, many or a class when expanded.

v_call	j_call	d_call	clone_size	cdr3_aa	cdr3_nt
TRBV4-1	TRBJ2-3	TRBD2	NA	CASSHPGIAGTDTQYF	TGCGCCAGCAGCCACCCTGGGATAGCGGGTACAGATACGCAGTATTTT
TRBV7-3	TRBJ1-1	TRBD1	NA	CASSLAGTGDAEAFF	TGTGCCAGCAGCTTGGCCGGGACAGGGGACGCTGAAGCTTTCTTT
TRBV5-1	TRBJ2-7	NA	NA	CASSRPDSSDEQYF	TGCGCCAGCAGCCGACCCGACTCGTCTGACGAGCAGTACTTC
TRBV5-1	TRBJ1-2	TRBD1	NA	CASSLGTGNNYGYTF	TGCGCCAGCAGCTTAGGGACAGGGAACAACTATGGCTACACCTTC
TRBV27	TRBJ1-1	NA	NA	CASSRGDTEAFF	TGTGCCAGCAGTCGGGGGGACACTGAAGCTTTCTTT
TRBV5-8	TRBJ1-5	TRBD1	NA	CASSLAGQGTQPQHF	TGTGCCAGCAGCCTGGCGGGACAGGGGACTCAGCCCCAGCATTTT
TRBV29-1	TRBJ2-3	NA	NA	CSANGVQQLTDTQYF	TGCAGCGCTAACGGAGTCCAGCAGCTCACAGATACGCAGTATTTT
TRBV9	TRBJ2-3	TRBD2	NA	CASSVSTSGSLADTQYF	TGTGCCAGCAGCGTAAGTACTAGCGGGAGTCTCGCAGATACGCAGTATTTT
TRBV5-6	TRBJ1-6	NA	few	CASSQLLGAELWEESPLHF	TGTGCCAGCAGCCAACTACTAGGGGCAGAACTTTGGGAGGAATCACCCCTCCACTTT
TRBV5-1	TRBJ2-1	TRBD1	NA	CASSLETGGDGNEQFF	TGCGCCAGCAGCTTGGAGACAGGGGGCGATGGCAATGAGCAGTTCTTC
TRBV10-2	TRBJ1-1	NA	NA	CASSSPRPGNTEAFF	TGCGCCAGCAGTTCCCCCCGCCCAGGGAACACTGAAGCTTTCTTT
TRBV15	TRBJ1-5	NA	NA	CATSRDHRRNQPQHF	TGTGCCACCAGCAGAGACCACAGACGCAATCAGCCCCAGCATTTT
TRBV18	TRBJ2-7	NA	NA	CASSPAGNGEQYF	TGTGCCAGCTCACCGGCAGGGAACGGCGAGCAGTACTTC
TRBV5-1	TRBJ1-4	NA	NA	CASSGTGSSNEKLFF	TGCGCCAGCAGCGGAACAGGGAGTTCAAATGAAAAACTGTTTTTT
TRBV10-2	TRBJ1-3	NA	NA	CASRADSGNTIYF	TGCGCCAGCAGGGCAGACTCTGGAAACACCATATATTTT
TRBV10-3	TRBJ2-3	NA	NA	CAISELTTPGDTQYF	TGTGCCATCAGTGAGTTGACGACCCCAGGAGATACGCAGTATTTT
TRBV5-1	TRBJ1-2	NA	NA	CASSLAGWGYTF	TGCGCCAGCAGCTTGGCGGGGTGGGGCTACACCTTC
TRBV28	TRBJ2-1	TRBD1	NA	CASSFSGTGANEQFF	TGTGCCAGCAGTTTTTCCGGGACAGGGGCCAATGAGCAGTTCTTC
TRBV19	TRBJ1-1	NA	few	CASSIIQGRNTEAFF	TGTGCCAGTAGTATAATACAGGGCCGGAACACTGAAGCTTTCTTT
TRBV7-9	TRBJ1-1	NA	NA	CASSLQSFEAFF	TGTGCCAGCAGCTTACAGTCGTTTGAAGCTTTCTTT
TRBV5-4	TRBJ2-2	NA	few	CASSSQATGELFF	TGTGCCAGCAGCTCCCAGGCCACCGGGGAGCTGTTTTTT
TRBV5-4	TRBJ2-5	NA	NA	CASSLQALQETQYF	TGTGCCAGCAGCTTGCAGGCTCTTCAAGAGACCCAGTACTTC
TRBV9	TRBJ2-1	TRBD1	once	CASSGGTGDNEQFF	TGTGCCAGCAGCGGAGGGACAGGGGACAATGAGCAGTTCTTC
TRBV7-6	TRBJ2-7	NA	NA	CASSSQEGPYEQYF	TGTGCCAGCAGTTCCCAAGAGGGTCCCTACGAGCAGTACTTC
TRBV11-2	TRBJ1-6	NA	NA	CASSLGRADNSPLHF	TGTGCCAGCAGCTTAGGGAGGGCAGACAATTCACCCCTCCACTTT
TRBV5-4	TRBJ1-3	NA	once	CASSLGSGSGNTIYF	TGTGCCAGCAGCTTGGGATCCGGCTCTGGAAACACCATATATTTT
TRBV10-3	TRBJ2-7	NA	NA	CAISDLRGDYEQYF	TGTGCCATCAGTGATCTCAGGGGGGATTACGAGCAGTACTTC
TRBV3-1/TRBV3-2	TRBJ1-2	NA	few	CASSHTGSYGYTF	TGTGCCAGCAGCCATACAGGTTCCTATGGCTACACCTTC
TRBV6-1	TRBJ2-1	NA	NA	CASSENRASPYNEQFF	TGTGCCAGCAGTGAAAACAGGGCATCGCCCTACAATGAGCAGTTCTTC
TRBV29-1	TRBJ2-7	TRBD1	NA	CSVETPGTGGIEQYF	TGCAGCGTTGAGACCCCCGGGACAGGGGGGATCGAGCAGTACTTC
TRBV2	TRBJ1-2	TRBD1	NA	CASSKDRAVSNYGYTF	TGTGCCAGCAGCAAAGACAGGGCGGTCTCCAACTATGGCTACACCTTC
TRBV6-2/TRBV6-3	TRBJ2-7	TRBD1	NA	CASSYQGQGYEQYF	TGTGCCAGCAGTTATCAGGGACAGGGCTACGAGCAGTACTTC
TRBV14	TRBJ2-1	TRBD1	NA	CASSQFATGPQFF	TGTGCCAGCAGTCAATTCGCGACAGGGCCGCAGTTCTTC
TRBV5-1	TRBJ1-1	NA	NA	CASSLPKNTEAFF	TGCGCCAGCAGCTTGCCTAAGAACACTGAAGCTTTCTTT
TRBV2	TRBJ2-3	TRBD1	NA	CASSRDSSTDTQYF	TGTGCCAGCAGCCGGGACAGTAGCACAGATACGCAGTATTTT
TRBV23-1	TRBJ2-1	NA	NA	CASSQEAQSSYNEQFF	TGCGCCAGCAGTCAAGAAGCGCAGAGCTCCTACAATGAGCAGTTCTTC
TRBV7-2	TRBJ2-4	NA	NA	CASSLAWDMKNIQYF	TGTGCCAGCAGCTTAGCTTGGGACATGAAAAACATTCAGTACTTC
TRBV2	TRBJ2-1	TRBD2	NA	CASSARGGTTFGNEQFF	TGTGCCAGCAGTGCCAGAGGTGGGACTACGTTCGGCAATGAGCAGTTCTTC
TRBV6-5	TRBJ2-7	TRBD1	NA	CASSSGTGTYEQYF	TGTGCCAGCAGCAGCGGGACAGGGACCTACGAGCAGTACTTC
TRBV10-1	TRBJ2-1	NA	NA	CASSESIGGNEQFF	TGCGCCAGCAGTGAGTCGATAGGGGGAAATGAGCAGTTCTTC
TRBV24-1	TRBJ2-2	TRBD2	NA	CASSGLPNTGELFF	TGTGCCAGCTCGGGACTACCTAACACCGGGGAGCTGTTTTTT
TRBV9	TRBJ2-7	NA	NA	CASSAPHGAGAYEQYF	TGTGCCAGCAGCGCTCCTCACGGGGCAGGGGCCTACGAGCAGTACTTC
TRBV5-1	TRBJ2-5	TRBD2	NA	CASSPSGGPQETQYF	TGCGCCAGCAGCCCTAGCGGGGGGCCGCAAGAGACCCAGTACTTC
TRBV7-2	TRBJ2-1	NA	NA	CASSLRQRSYNEQFF	TGTGCCAGCAGCTTAAGACAGCGCTCCTACAATGAGCAGTTCTTC
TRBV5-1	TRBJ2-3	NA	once	CASSLARVGTDTQYF	TGCGCCAGCAGCTTGGCCAGGGTAGGCACAGATACGCAGTATTTT
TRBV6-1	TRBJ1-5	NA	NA	CASSDYILSNQPQHF	TGTGCCAGCAGTGATTACATCCTTAGCAATCAGCCCCAGCATTTT
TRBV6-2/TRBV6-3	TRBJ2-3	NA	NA	CASSYSQDTQYF	TGTGCCAGCAGTTACTCCCAAGATACGCAGTATTTT
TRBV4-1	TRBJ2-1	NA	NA	CASSQDAYNEQFF	TGCGCCAGCAGCCAAGACGCCTACAATGAGCAGTTCTTC
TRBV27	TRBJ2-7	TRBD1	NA	CASSSGTGPHEQYF	TGTGCCAGCAGTTCCGGGACAGGGCCTCACGAGCAGTACTTC
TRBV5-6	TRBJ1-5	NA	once	CASSLAIQGNQPQHF	TGTGCCAGCAGCTTGGCTATCCAGGGGAATCAGCCCCAGCATTTT
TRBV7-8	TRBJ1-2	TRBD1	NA	CASSARQGYGYTF	TGTGCCAGCAGCGCCCGACAGGGGTATGGCTACACCTTC